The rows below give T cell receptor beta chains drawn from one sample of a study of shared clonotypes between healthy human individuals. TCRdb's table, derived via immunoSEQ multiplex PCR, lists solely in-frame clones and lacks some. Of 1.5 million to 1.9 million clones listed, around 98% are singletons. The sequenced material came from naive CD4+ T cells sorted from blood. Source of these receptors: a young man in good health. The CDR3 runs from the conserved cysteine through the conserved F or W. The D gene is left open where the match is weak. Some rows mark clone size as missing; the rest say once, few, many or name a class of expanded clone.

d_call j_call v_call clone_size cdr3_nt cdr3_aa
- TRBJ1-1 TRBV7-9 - TGTGCCAGCAGCTTAGAGGTGCCAGGGGATACTGAAGCTTTCTTT CASSLEVPGDTEAFF
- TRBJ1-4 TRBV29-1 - TGCAGCGTTGGGTATAGGGGTGAAAAACTGTTTTTT CSVGYRGEKLFF
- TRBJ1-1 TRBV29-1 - TGCAGCTGTGCGGACACTGAAGCTTTCTTT CSCADTEAFF
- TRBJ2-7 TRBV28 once TGTGCCAGCAGTTTATACCCCTCCGGCGGATCCCCCGCATGGGAGCAGTACTTC CASSLYPSGGSPAWEQYF
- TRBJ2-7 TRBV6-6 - TGTGCCAGCAGTTACTCGGTTACTTACTCTTCCTACGAGCAGTACTTC CASSYSVTYSSYEQYF
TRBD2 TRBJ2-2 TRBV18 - TGTGCCAGCTCACCAGAGCTAGCGGGAGTTGCTGGGGAGCTGTTTTTT CASSPELAGVAGELFF
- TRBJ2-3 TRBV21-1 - TGTGCCAGCAGTCAGGCGGGAGAGAGGGGCACAGATACGCAGTATTTT CASSQAGERGTDTQYF
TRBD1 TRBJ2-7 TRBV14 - TGTGCCAGCAGCCTGGGACAGGGGTACTACGAGCAGTACTTC CASSLGQGYYEQYF
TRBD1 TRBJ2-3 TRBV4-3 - TGCGCCAGCAGCCAAGAAGGGACAGGGTCATCAGATACGCAGTATTTT CASSQEGTGSSDTQYF
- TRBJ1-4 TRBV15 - TGTGCCACCAGCTCCGGGACGGCAGCCCAAAATGAAAAACTGTTTTTT CATSSGTAAQNEKLFF
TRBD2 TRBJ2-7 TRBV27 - TGTGCCAGCAGCCAGACTAGCGGGAGGATCTACGAGCAGTACTTC CASSQTSGRIYEQYF
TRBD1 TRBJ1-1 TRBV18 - TGTGCCAGCTCACCCGGACAGGGGGCTTACTCTGAAGCTTTCTTT CASSPGQGAYSEAFF
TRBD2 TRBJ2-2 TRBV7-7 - TGTGCTAGCAGCTTAGAGCTAGCGGGAGGGCTTGGCGGGGAGCTGTTTTTT CASSLELAGGLGGELFF
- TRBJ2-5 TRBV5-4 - TGTGCCAGCAGCTTTCCCCAAGAGACCCAGTACTTC CASSFPQETQYF
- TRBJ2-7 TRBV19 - TGTGCCAGTAGTCACCGTTACAGGGGGGGCAGCTACGAGCAGTACTTC CASSHRYRGGSYEQYF
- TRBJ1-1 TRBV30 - TGTGCCTGGAGTCCCAGAACGAACACTGAAGCTTTCTTT CAWSPRTNTEAFF
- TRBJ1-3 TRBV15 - TGTGCCACCAGCAGAGGTCCACCGGAAGTCGGTTTTGGAAACACCATATATTTT CATSRGPPEVGFGNTIYF
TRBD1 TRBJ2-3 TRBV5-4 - TGTGCCAGCAGTCACAGGGGACAGGTCACAGATACGCAGTATTTT CASSHRGQVTDTQYF
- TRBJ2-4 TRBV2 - TGTGCCAGCAGAGACAGCAGGGGACCGGTTCAGTACTTC CASRDSRGPVQYF
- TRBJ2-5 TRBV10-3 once TGTGCCGTCACATCGGACAGAGAACAAGAGACCCAGTACTTC CAVTSDREQETQYF
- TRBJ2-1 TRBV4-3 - TGCGCCAGCAGCCAAGATCTCCTGCGGGGACAGTTCTTC CASSQDLLRGQFF
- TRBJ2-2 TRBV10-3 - TGTGCCATCAGTGATGGGCTCACCGGGGAGCTGTTTTTT CAISDGLTGELFF
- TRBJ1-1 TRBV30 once TGTGCCTGGAGTGTTGGGTCCTCGACGGTTTTT CAWSVGSSTVF
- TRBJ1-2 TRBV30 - TGTGCCTGCTGGAACGGGAATACGGGCTATGGCTACACCTTC CACWNGNTGYGYTF
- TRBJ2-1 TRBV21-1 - TGTGCCAGCAGCAAAGCCCCTAGCGGCAGTGACAATGAGCAGTTCTTC CASSKAPSGSDNEQFF
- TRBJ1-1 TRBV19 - TGTGCCAGTAGTATTTCGTCAGGGGAGAGCACTGAAGCTTTCTTT CASSISSGESTEAFF
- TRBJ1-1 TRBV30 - TGTGCCTGGGGGGACTGGGCGAACACTGAAGCTTTCTTT CAWGDWANTEAFF
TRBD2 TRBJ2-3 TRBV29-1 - TGCAGCGTTGATCGAGGGGGACTAGCGGGAGATGGTACGCAGTATTTT CSVDRGGLAGDGTQYF
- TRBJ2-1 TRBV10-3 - TGTGCCATCAGTTTAACTCCCTACAATGAGCAGTTCTTC CAISLTPYNEQFF
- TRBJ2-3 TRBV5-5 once TGTGCCAGCAGCTCCCGGACAGCTAGCACAGATACGCAGTATTTT CASSSRTASTDTQYF
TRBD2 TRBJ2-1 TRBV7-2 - TGTGCCAGCAGCTCCGTTAGCGGGAGTAATGAGCAGTTCTTC CASSSVSGSNEQFF
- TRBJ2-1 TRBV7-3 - TGTGCCAGCAGCTTAATTGAGGACAATGAGCAGTTCTTC CASSLIEDNEQFF
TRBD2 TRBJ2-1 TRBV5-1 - TGCGCCAGCAGTTTGGGACTAGCGGGAACGAATGAGCAGTTCTTC CASSLGLAGTNEQFF
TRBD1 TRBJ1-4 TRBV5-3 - TGTGCCAGAAGGGAGAGACAGGGATCGAATGAAAAACTGTTTTTT CARRERQGSNEKLFF
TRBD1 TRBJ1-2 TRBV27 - TGTGCCAGCGCTCATACGACAGGGGGCGGATGGAACTATGGCTACACCTTC CASAHTTGGGWNYGYTF
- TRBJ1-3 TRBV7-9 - TGTGCCAGCAGCCTCGGGTACTCTGGAAACACCATATATTTT CASSLGYSGNTIYF
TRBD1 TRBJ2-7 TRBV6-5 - TGTGCCAGCAGTTTGGACAGGGAATCCTACGAGCAGTACTTC CASSLDRESYEQYF
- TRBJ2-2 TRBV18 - TGTGCCAGCTCACCGGTAGGGCCGAACACCGGGGAGCTGTTTTTT CASSPVGPNTGELFF
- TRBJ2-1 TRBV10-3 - TGTGCCACCCGGGGCCAGGATGGGAATGAGCAGTTCTTC CATRGQDGNEQFF
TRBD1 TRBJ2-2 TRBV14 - TGTGCCAGCAGCCCGGGGACAGGGGTGACCGGGGAGCTGTTTTTT CASSPGTGVTGELFF
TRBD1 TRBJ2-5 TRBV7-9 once TGTGCCAGCAGCCCCGGGACAGGGAAGCGAGAGACCCAGTACTTC CASSPGTGKRETQYF
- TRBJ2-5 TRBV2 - TGTGCCAGCAGTGAAGTGACAGAGCAAGAGACCCAGTACTTC CASSEVTEQETQYF
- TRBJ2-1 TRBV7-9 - TGTGCCAGCAGCCCCACAGGGTATGAGCAGTTCTTC CASSPTGYEQFF
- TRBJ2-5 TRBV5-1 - TGCGCCAGCAGCTTGGCGGGGGCTAGACTAGAGACCCAGTACTTC CASSLAGARLETQYF
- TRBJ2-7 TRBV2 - TGTGCCACCCGGGGGCGGACCCCCGGGTCCTTAGAATCCTACGAGCAGTACTTC CATRGRTPGSLESYEQYF
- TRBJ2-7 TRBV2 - TGTGCCAGCAGTGAAGGCAAAGGTTACGAGCAGTACTTC CASSEGKGYEQYF
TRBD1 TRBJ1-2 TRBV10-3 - TGTGCCATCAGTGAGAACCGGGACAGGGTCAACTATGGCTACACCTTC CAISENRDRVNYGYTF
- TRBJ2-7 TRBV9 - TGTGCCAGCAGCGTCCGGTACGAGCAGTACTTC CASSVRYEQYF
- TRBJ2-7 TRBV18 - TGTGCCAGCTCCCGGGACACGACCTACGAGCAGTACTTC CASSRDTTYEQYF
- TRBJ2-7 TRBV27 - TGTGCCAGCAGTTTATCGATTACAGGGCCCGGTCCCCCGTACGAGCAGTACTTC CASSLSITGPGPPYEQYF
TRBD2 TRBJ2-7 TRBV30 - TGTGCCTGGAGTGTACCATTCGGACTAGCGGGAGTCAACTCCTACGAGCAGTACTTC CAWSVPFGLAGVNSYEQYF